This TCR beta chain was sequenced during a study of T-cell memory formation after mild COVID-19. V lost 0 bases, J lost 4 bases, and 5 bases lay in between. The germline V gene has CDR1 SGHNT and CDR2 YYREEE (reference sequence). This CDR3 region has 12 residues. Note on this clonotype: The antigen is unknown.

Study observations and caveats: The finding that pre-infection memory included some responding clones suggested that cross-reactive memory joined. Clones that shrank (day 15 to 85) were balanced CD4/CD8, whereas later expanders leaned CD4+. What remained unconfirmed was the SARS-CoV-2 specificity of second-wave clones peaking on day 37. The CD4+ clones that contracted clustered mainly within CM and EM, and the CD8+ clones concentrated in EMRA.

TCRdb re-called the 5' RACE reads with MiXCR, one entry per CDR3 protein. Altogether 170,000 or so distinct CDR3 sequences are present, about 20% being singletons, with the ten largest covering about 21%. Sequenced: PBMCs or a T cell subset sorted from them (not recorded which). The chain has TRBV5-4 and TRBJ2-7; no clear D. The TCR originated in an adult woman who had mild COVID-19 (a few samples of this study predate the infection). Cell type and time point are not known. For the CDR3, the DNA is TGTGCCAGCAGCTTGGGGATGTACGAGCAGTACTTC. Translated, it gives CASSLGMYEQYF.